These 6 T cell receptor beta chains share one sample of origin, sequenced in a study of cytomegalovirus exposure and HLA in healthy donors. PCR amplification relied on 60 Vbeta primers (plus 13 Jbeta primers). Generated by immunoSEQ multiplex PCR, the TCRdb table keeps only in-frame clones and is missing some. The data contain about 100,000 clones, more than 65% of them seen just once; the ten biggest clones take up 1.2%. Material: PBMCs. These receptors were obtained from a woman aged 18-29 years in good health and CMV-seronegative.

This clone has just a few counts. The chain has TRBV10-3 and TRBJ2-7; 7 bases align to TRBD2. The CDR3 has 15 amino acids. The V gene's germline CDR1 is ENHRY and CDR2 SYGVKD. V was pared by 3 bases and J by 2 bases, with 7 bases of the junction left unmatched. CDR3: CAISDPLLATYEQYF. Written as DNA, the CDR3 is TGTGCCATCAGTGACCCCCTACTAGCGACCTACGAGCAGTACTTC.

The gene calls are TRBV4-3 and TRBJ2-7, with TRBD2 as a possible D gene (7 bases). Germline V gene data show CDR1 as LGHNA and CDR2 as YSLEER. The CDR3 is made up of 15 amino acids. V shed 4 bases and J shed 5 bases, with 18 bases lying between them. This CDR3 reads CASSPGLGGADEQYF. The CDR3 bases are TGCGCCAGCAGCCCGGGGCTGGGGGGGGCGGACGAGCAGTACTTC.

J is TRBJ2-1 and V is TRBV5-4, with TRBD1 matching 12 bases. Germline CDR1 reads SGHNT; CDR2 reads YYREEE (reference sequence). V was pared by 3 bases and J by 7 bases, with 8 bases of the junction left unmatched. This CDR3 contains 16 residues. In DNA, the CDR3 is TGTGCCAGCAGCTCCCCCGGGACAGGGGGCTTGAATGAGCAGTTCTTC. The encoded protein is CASSSPGTGGLNEQFF.

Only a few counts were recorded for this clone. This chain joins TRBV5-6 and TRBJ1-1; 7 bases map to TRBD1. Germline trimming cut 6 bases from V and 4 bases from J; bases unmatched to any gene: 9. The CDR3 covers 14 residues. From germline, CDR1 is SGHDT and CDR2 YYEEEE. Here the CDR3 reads CASTNSGTVTEAFF. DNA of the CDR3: TGTGCCAGCACCAACTCCGGGACAGTCACTGAAGCTTTCTTT. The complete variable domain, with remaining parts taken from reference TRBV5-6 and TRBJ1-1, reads DAGVTQSPTHLIKTRGQQVTLRCSPKSGHDTVSWYQQALGQGPQFIFQYYEEEERQRGNFPDRFSGHQFPNYSSELNVNALLLGDSALYLCASTNSGTVTEAFFGQGTRLTVV.

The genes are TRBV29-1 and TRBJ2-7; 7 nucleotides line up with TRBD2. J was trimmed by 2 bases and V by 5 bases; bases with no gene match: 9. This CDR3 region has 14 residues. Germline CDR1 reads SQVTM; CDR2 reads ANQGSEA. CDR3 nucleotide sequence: TGCAGCGTTTCCCAAGCGGGAACCCCCTACGAGCAGTACTTC. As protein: CSVSQAGTPYEQYF.

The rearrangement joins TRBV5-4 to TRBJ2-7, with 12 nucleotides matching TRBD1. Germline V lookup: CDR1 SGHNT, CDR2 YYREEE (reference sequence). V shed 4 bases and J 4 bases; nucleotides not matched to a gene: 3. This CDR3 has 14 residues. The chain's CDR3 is CASSRGQGAYEQYF. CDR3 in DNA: TGTGCCAGCAGCCGGGGACAGGGGGCGTACGAGCAGTACTTC.